This passage covers 24 T cell receptor beta chains from one sample sequenced in a study of blood T cells in healthy people across ages. The use of a sample-barcoded 5' primer and a J-beta primer mix characterized a second PCR of about 6 to 11 cycles. A single record per CDR3 protein comes from TCRdb applying MiXCR to the 5' RACE reads. Found here are fewer than 1.5 million distinct CDR3 sequences, around 42% of them singletons; the top ten hold around 8%. The sample taken for sequencing was blood. The receptor set was obtained from a woman between 18 and 29 years old in good health.

This clonotype turned up a few times. The rearrangement joins TRBV10-3 to TRBJ2-7; no reliable D call. V lost 0 bases and J lost 0, with 15 bases in between. The CDR3 is 17 amino acids. CDR1 is ENHRY, CDR2 SYGVKD, per germline. The CDR3: CAISESPSGSSSYEQYF. The CDR3 DNA sequence: TGTGCCATCAGTGAGTCCCCATCAGGCAGTAGCTCCTACGAGCAGTACTTC.

V is TRBV12-3 or TRBV12-4 and J is TRBJ2-5; TRBD2 agrees at 8 bases. J was trimmed by 3 bases and V by 3 bases; bases with no gene match: 3. CDR3 length: 14 amino acids. CDR3 amino acids: CASSFTSGKETQYF. DNA of the CDR3: TGTGCCAGCAGTTTTACTAGCGGAAAAGAGACCCAGTACTTC.

The CDR3 region is CSLAHNEQFF. The CDR3 DNA sequence: TGCAGCTTAGCCCACAATGAGCAGTTCTTC. This chain uses TRBV20-1 with TRBJ2-1; no clear D. The CDR3 runs 10 residues. The germline V gene has CDR1 DFQATT and CDR2 SNEGSKA (reference sequence).

V usage is TRBV6-5 and J usage is TRBJ1-2; a weak D match, TRBD1 (5 bases). The germline gives CDR1 MNHEY, CDR2 SVGAGI. V shed 7 bases and J shed 0 bases, with 15 bases lying between them. This CDR3 is 15 amino acids long. The CDR3 here is CASNAGDSTNYGYTF. In DNA form, the CDR3 reads TGTGCCAGCAACGCCGGCGACAGTACTAACTATGGCTACACCTTC.

The V gene is TRBV29-1, the J gene TRBJ2-4; D is uncertain. The J call may be wrong; the DNA end is better matched by TRBJ2-7. This CDR3 contains 11 residues. Germline V lookup: CDR1 SQVTM, CDR2 ANQGSEA. CDR3 DNA sequence: TGCAGCGTTGAACGCGAATACGAGCAGTACTTC. It is translated as CSVEREYEQYF.

There are a few counts of this clonotype. The chain couples TRBV6-6 to TRBJ2-1; D is perhaps TRBD2 (6 bases). Trimming took 0 bases from V and 0 from J, leaving 9 bases between them. The germline CDR1 and CDR2 sequences are MNHNY and SVGAGI (reference sequence). The CDR3 contains 16 residues. As DNA, the CDR3 is TGTGCCAGCAGTTACTCGGGCGGGATCTCCTACAATGAGCAGTTCTTC. Its translation is CASSYSGGISYNEQFF.

This sequence joins TRBV5-1 and TRBJ1-4; the D is unclear. The CDR3 sequence is 15 residues long. V was pared by 4 bases and J by 3 bases, with 13 bases between. Germline-derived CDR1 and CDR2 are SGHRS and YFSETQ. CDR3 sequence: CASSPRLEPNEKLFF. DNA of the CDR3: TGCGCCAGCAGCCCACGTCTCGAACCTAATGAAAAACTGTTTTTT.

The genes are TRBV29-1 and TRBJ2-1; D call uncertain. The germline V gene has CDR1 SQVTM and CDR2 ANQGSEA. The length of the CDR3 is 13 residues. The V end was cut by 6 bases, the J end by 6 bases, with 15 bases between. The CDR3 sequence is CSVTPSRRNEQFF. CDR3 coding DNA: TGCAGCGTCACCCCCTCTCGGCGCAATGAGCAGTTCTTC.

At least ten counts were recorded for this clonotype. The chain employs TRBV7-9 and TRBJ2-7; 7 bases map to TRBD2. This CDR3 spans 15 amino acids. With V trimmed by 2 bases and J by 1 base, 5 bases remained unmatched. CDR1 is SEHNR, CDR2 FQNEAQ, per germline (reference sequence). In DNA, the CDR3 is TGTGCCAGCAGCTTAAGCGGGACCTCATCCTACGAGCAGTACTTC. This codes for CASSLSGTSSYEQYF.

The chain carries TRBV12-3 or TRBV12-4 and TRBJ2-3, with D tentatively TRBD1 (6 bases). The CDR3 spans 16 residues. The ends were cut back, 7 bases at V and 2 bases at J, with 19 bases in the middle. This chain's CDR3 is CASTRAGTIITDTQYF. The CDR3 DNA sequence: TGTGCCAGCACACGGGCCGGGACAATTATCACAGATACGCAGTATTTT.

The CDR3, as DNA: TGTGCCAGCAGCCCTCAGACGTACTACACTGAAGCTTTCTTT. Amino acid sequence: CASSPQTYYTEAFF. This chain connects TRBV9 to TRBJ1-1; no reliable D call. The V end lost 4 bases, the J end lost 3 bases, and 13 bases lay between the germline ends. The germline gives CDR1 SGDLS, CDR2 YYNGEE. The CDR3 totals 14 residues.

In its sample, this clonotype was seen a few times. The chain is built from TRBV21-1 and TRBJ2-3; the table's D gene call, TRBD2, was not cross checked with the DNA. TRBV21-1 is a pseudogene. The CDR3 sequence is 18 residues long. CDR3: CASSKENERREFTDTQYF. The CDR3 DNA reads TGTGCCAGCAGCAAAGAAAATGAGAGGCGGGAGTTCACAGATACGCAGTATTTT.

The chain is built from TRBV6-1 and TRBJ2-3; the match to TRBD2 covers 9 bases. Losses at the gene ends were 6 bases for V and 0 bases for J; bases not matched to a gene: 7. From germline, CDR1 is MNHNS and CDR2 SASEGT. The CDR3 covers 16 residues. CDR3 nucleotide sequence: TGTGCCAGCAGGTCCTCTAGCGGGACTAGCACAGATACGCAGTATTTT. Its translation: CASRSSSGTSTDTQYF.

This clonotype came up a few times. The rearrangement links TRBV20-1 to TRBJ1-6; the D is unclear. V lost 6 bases and J lost 14, with 14 bases in between. The germline CDR1 and CDR2 sequences are DFQATT and SNEGSKA (reference sequence). The CDR3 is 11 residues long. The DNA for the CDR3 is TGCAGTGCCAGTTGGGGTCTGACCCTCCACTTT. It encodes CSASWGLTLHF.

The genes are TRBV7-9 and TRBJ2-5, with D possibly called TRBD1 or TRBD2 (6 bases each). CDR1 and CDR2 (germline): SEHNR, FQNEAQ (reference sequence). Trimming pared 4 bases from V and 2 bases from J, leaving 14 bases between. The CDR3 sequence is 15 residues long. The CDR3 region is CASSSTGGPQETQYF. The CDR3, as DNA: TGTGCCAGCAGCTCAACCGGGGGCCCTCAAGAGACCCAGTACTTC.

V and J are TRBV11-2 and TRBJ2-1; tentative D call: TRBD2 (5 bases). Deletions cut 5 bases from V and 5 bases from J, with 13 bases between. The V gene's germline CDR1 is SGHAT and CDR2 FQNNGV. There are 14 residues in the CDR3. In nucleotides, the CDR3 is TGTGCCAGCAGCCGTGGACTGTTGGACAATGAGCAGTTCTTC. This codes for CASSRGLLDNEQFF.

This clonotype was seen more than once but under ten times. In nucleotides, the CDR3 is TGTGCCAGCAGGGAGGACAGGGGGCGCGGTAACGGTCAGCCCCAGCATTTT. It is translated as CASREDRGRGNGQPQHF. The chain uses TRBV6-1 and TRBJ1-5, with TRBD1 matching over 11 bases. The V and J ends lost 6 bases and 6 bases, in that order; junction bases with no gene match: 13. The germline V gene has CDR1 MNHNS and CDR2 SASEGT. The CDR3 loop spans 17 amino acids.

The CDR3 loop reads CASSLEPPGEQYF. In DNA form, the CDR3 reads TGTGCCAGCAGCTTAGAACCCCCGGGGGAGCAGTACTTC. The V and J genes are TRBV11-2 and TRBJ2-7; D might be TRBD2 (5 bases). V lost 0 bases and J 7 bases, leaving 10 bases between the germline ends. Germline CDR1 is SGHAT and CDR2 is FQNNGV. The CDR3 contains 13 residues.

A remark on this clonotype: A read error may produce the germline difference seen at one junction end. The rearrangement links TRBV20-1 to TRBJ2-5; D is undetermined. Germline V CDR1 and CDR2: DFQATT, SNEGSKA (reference sequence). The CDR3 totals 16 residues. The CDR3 DNA sequence: TGCAGTGCTAGACGGCGAGCAGGACGGCTCCAAGAGGCCCAGTACTTC. Amino acid sequence: CSARRRAGRLQEAQYF.

The V gene is TRBV28, the J gene TRBJ2-1; 11 nucleotides align to TRBD2. This CDR3 is 16 amino acids long. Germline lookup yields CDR1 MDHEN and CDR2 SYDVKM. V shed 4 bases and J 6 bases; nucleotides not matched to a gene: 8. In DNA, the CDR3 is TGTGCCAGCAGTTCCCTTAGCGGGGGGGCCGGCAATGAGCAGTTCTTC. Its protein product is CASSSLSGGAGNEQFF.

The chain links TRBV21-1 to TRBJ2-6. TRBV21-1 has pseudogene status. This CDR3 contains 17 residues. The CDR3 nucleotides are TGTGCCAGCAGCACGGTCGGACCCCGCTCTGGGGCCAACGTCCTGACTTTC. This codes for CASSTVGPRSGANVLTF.

This clonotype was counted a few times. V is TRBV2 and J is TRBJ2-1; D unclear. The CDR3 contains 14 residues. Germline V gives CDR1 SNHLY, CDR2 FYNNEI. Trimming pared 7 bases from V and 10 bases from J, leaving 20 bases between. CDR3 region: CASTSSPVLGEQFF. The CDR3 bases are TGTGCCAGCACTAGTTCTCCTGTTCTCGGCGAGCAGTTCTTC.

Worth noting for this clonotype: The junction differs from germline at one of its ends, possibly a read error. The CDR3 loop is CANSLVGSTGTQYF. The DNA for the CDR3 is TGTGCCAACAGTTTAGTAGGGTCCACGGGTACGCAGTATTTT. The V and J genes are TRBV12-3 or TRBV12-4 and TRBJ2-3, with D unclear. This CDR3 is built from 14 residues.

This chain uses TRBV6-5 with TRBJ1-2; 9 bases fit TRBD1. The V gene's germline CDR1 is MNHEY and CDR2 SVGAGI. V was pared by 0 bases and J by 4 bases, with 6 bases of the junction left unmatched. The CDR3 sequence is 16 residues long. CDR3 sequence: CASSYSAGQGSYGYTF. CDR3 nucleotides: TGTGCCAGCAGTTACTCGGCGGGACAGGGCTCCTATGGCTACACCTTC.